What follows describes a single T cell receptor (beta chain). This entry belongs to a study of shared T cell receptors in the human thymus. Sequencing used immunoSEQ multiplex PCR; TCRdb keeps in-frame clones, though not all of them. The data hold roughly 500,000 clones, with more than 75% observed a single time. The CDR3 covers 16 residues. CDR1 is SGHRS and CDR2 is YFSETQ in the germline V gene. The ends were cut back, 1 base at V and 3 bases at J, with 16 bases in the middle. The data also belong to a second study, concerning human thymus T cells. That paper notes: Corrective heart surgery yielded the resections from which the thymus tissue came.

Specimen: thymocytes. The chain combines TRBV5-1 with TRBJ1-2; a possible D gene is TRBD1 (5 bases). The TCR sequence derives from a boy under two years old with a congenital heart defect. The CDR3 sequence is CASSLFRDGFDYGYTF. CDR3 nucleotide sequence: TGCGCCAGCAGCTTGTTCAGGGATGGGTTCGACTATGGCTACACCTTC. Supplemented by reference TRBV5-1 and TRBJ1-2, the full variable domain reads KAGVTQTPRYLIKTRGQQVTLSCSPISGHRSVSWYQQTPGQGLQFLFEYFSETQRNKGNFPGRFSGRQFSNSRSEMNVSTLELGDSALYLCASSLFRDGFDYGYTFGSGTRLTVV.